The clone carrying this TCR beta chain has more than one count but fewer than ten. What it binds is not known. The data were taken from a study of regulatory T cells in long-lasting Graves disease. Findings and caveats of the study: With approximately 2,500 shared public clonotypes, persistent patients exceeded new patients, who shared about 1,000.

Investigators prepared the TCR beta libraries by applying iRepertoire HTBI primers and Arm-PCR of CDR3 regions. MiXCR, run by TCRdb on the multiplex PCR reads, gives a single entry per CDR3 protein. The repertoire holds about 400,000 distinct CDR3 sequences, with around 15% as singletons. The V gene lost 6 bases and the J gene lost 4 bases, with 18 bases spanning the gap. The V gene's germline CDR1 is SNHLY and CDR2 FYNNEI. The length of the CDR3 is 15 residues. The time point is: newly diagnosed GD, antithyroid drugs for less than 3 months. Making the TCR library involved RNA that had been extracted from PBMCs. The sample was also reused in another study, on T cells in Graves' hyperthyroidism and ophthalmopathy. As reported in that work: Hyperthyroidism patients were newly diagnosed, had disease duration under 2 months, and were aged 18 to 65 years. Initially, a first-round RT-PCR of the TCR CDR3 employed the HTBI primer set.

The sequencing used peripheral blood mononuclear cells (PBMCs), collected at new diagnosis, from a patient treated with antithyroid drugs. This clonotype originated in a woman aged 18-29 years with Graves disease. The V gene is TRBV2, the J gene TRBJ1-2; perhaps TRBD1 as D (6 bases). CDR3 nucleotides: TGTGCCAGCAGCCCCCCAACCCGGGACATCTATGGCTACACCTTC. Its translation is CASSPPTRDIYGYTF.